The 14 T cell receptor beta chains presented below share a single source sample, sequenced in a study of blood T cell repertoires in COVID-19. Profiled with immunoSEQ multiplex PCR; TCRdb holds only in-frame clones, not every one. The data show over 200,000 clones, 65% to 85% seen once. The source material was peripheral blood. These receptors all stem from a man in his forties with acute or convalescent COVID-19.

The genes are TRBV28 and TRBJ2-3; D might be TRBD1 (6 bases). The CDR3 extends over 16 amino acids. Germline CDR1 is MDHEN and CDR2 is SYDVKM. Trimming cost V 8 bases and J 4 bases, with 22 bases left between them. As DNA, the CDR3 is TGTGCCAGCTCTACCTATATACAGGGTTTCGCAGATACGCAGTATTTT. Protein product: CASSTYIQGFADTQYF.

The chain carries TRBV29-1 and TRBJ1-2, with TRBD1 matching over 9 bases. The germline V gene encodes CDR1 SQVTM and CDR2 ANQGSEA. The trim removed 1 base at V and 3 bases at J, leaving 9 bases unmatched. The CDR3 runs 16 residues. For the CDR3, the DNA is TGCAGCGTTGAAGTAACCACGGGACAGGGTTACTATGGCTACACCTTC. Translation: CSVEVTTGQGYYGYTF. Full variable domain (remainder filled in from reference TRBV29-1 and TRBJ1-2): SAVISQKPSRDICQRGTSLTIQCQVDSQVTMMFWYRQQPGQSLTLIATANQGSEATYESGFVIDKFPISRPNLTFSTLTVSNMSPEDSSIYLCSVEVTTGQGYYGYTFGSGTRLTVV.

This clone showed up just once. This chain links TRBV5-6 with TRBJ2-1; TRBD2 matches 8 bases. Trimming removed 4 bases from V and 9 bases from J; junction bases left unmatched: 18. The CDR3 sequence is 17 residues long. CDR1 and CDR2 from the germline V gene are SGHDT and YYEEEE. Here the CDR3 DNA reads TGTGCCAGCAGCCTCCGAGTGGGAGCGGGAGAATTTAGTGAGCAGTTCTTC. Translation: CASSLRVGAGEFSEQFF.

This chain joins TRBV7-2 and TRBJ1-2; D perhaps matches TRBD1 (6 bases). The V end was cut by 5 bases, the J end by 5 bases, with 15 bases between. This CDR3 contains 14 residues. Germline V gene lookup returns CDR1 SGHTA and CDR2 FQGNSA. For the CDR3, the DNA is TGTGCCAGCAGCCTGGACCAAGGGGGATATGGCTACACCTTC. It specifies CASSLDQGGYGYTF. Full variable domain (rest looked up from reference TRBV7-2 and TRBJ1-2): GAGVSQSPSNKVTEKGKDVELRCDPISGHTALYWYRQSLGQGLEFLIYFQGNSAPDKSGLPSDRFSAERTGGSVSTLTIQRTQQEDSAVYLCASSLDQGGYGYTFGSGTRLTVV.

The chain employs TRBV9 and TRBJ2-7; 11 bases map to TRBD2. Germline V gene lookup returns CDR1 SGDLS and CDR2 YYNGEE. This CDR3 is built from 16 residues. After removal of 3 bases from V and 3 bases from J, the junction contained 8 bases not matched to a gene. The CDR3 loop reads CASSAQTSGTLYEQYF. The CDR3 bases are TGTGCCAGCAGCGCCCAGACTAGCGGGACCCTCTACGAGCAGTACTTC.

The chain carries TRBV27 and TRBJ1-1, with D possibly matching TRBD1 (5 bases). The CDR3 covers 14 residues. Trimming took 2 bases from V and 4 from J, leaving 11 bases between them. Germline CDR1 MNHEY, CDR2 SMNVEV (reference sequence). CDR3 amino acids: CASSLGAKTTEAFF. The CDR3 nucleotides read TGTGCCAGCAGTTTAGGGGCAAAAACCACTGAAGCTTTCTTT.

V is TRBV2 and J is TRBJ1-6, with 7 bases lining up with TRBD1. The germline V gene has CDR1 SNHLY and CDR2 FYNNEI. This CDR3 comprises 13 residues. The trim removed 5 bases at V and 10 bases at J, leaving 5 bases unmatched. DNA for the CDR3: TGTGCCAGCAGTTTGACAGGGATGTCACCCCTCCACTTT. This translates into CASSLTGMSPLHF.

This clone showed up just once. This chain links TRBV9 with TRBJ1-6; the D gene is possibly TRBD1 (5 bases). Germline values: CDR1 SGDLS, CDR2 YYNGEE. With 2 bases removed from V and 10 bases from J, the gap between germline ends came to 13 bases. This CDR3 has 14 amino acids. For the CDR3, the DNA is TGTGCCAGCAGCGTTCAGGGTGCGGTGTCACCCCTCCACTTT. This codes for CASSVQGAVSPLHF.

The chain carries TRBV3-1 (or the pseudogene TRBV3-2) and TRBJ1-1; a weak D match, TRBD1 (5 bases). V was trimmed by 3 bases and J by 2 bases, leaving 19 bases between them. Germline V lookup: CDR1 LGHDT, CDR2 YNNKEL (reference sequence). This CDR3 is 17 amino acids long. CDR3 nucleotide sequence: TGTGCCAGCAGCCACCCTACCTTAGGGGTCGGTAACACTGAAGCTTTCTTT. Amino acid sequence: CASSHPTLGVGNTEAFF.

This chain joins TRBV19 and TRBJ2-2; a possible D gene is TRBD2 (5 bases). Per the germline V gene, CDR1 is LNHDA and CDR2 is SQIVND (reference sequence). V lost 10 bases to trimming and J lost 6 bases, with 9 bases between them. This CDR3 has 11 residues. In DNA form, the CDR3 reads TGTGCCACCCGAGCGGCCGGGGAGCTGTTTTTT. Protein sequence: CATRAAGELFF.

A single count supports this clone. The CDR3 is CASSESSASGRIVPYEQYF. DNA of the CDR3: TGCGCCAGCAGTGAGTCTTCTGCTAGCGGGAGAATCGTCCCCTACGAGCAGTACTTC. The chain links TRBV10-1 to TRBJ2-7; 10 positions agree with TRBD2. Germline trimming cut 0 bases from V and 2 bases from J; bases unmatched to any gene: 13. This CDR3 is 19 amino acids long. Germline CDR1 WNHNN, CDR2 SYGVQD (reference sequence).

The gene calls are TRBV18 and TRBJ2-3, with 8 bases lining up with TRBD2. Germline V gene data show CDR1 as KGHSH and CDR2 as LQKENI. The CDR3 has 15 residues. V lost 5 bases, J lost 4 bases, and 8 bases stayed unmatched. CDR3 sequence (DNA): TGTGCCAGCTCAAAGGCTAGCGGGCGATCAGATACGCAGTATTTT. It yields the protein CASSKASGRSDTQYF. Together with reference TRBV18 and TRBJ2-3, the CDR3 gives the full variable domain: NAGVMQNPRHLVRRRGQEARLRCSPMKGHSHVYWYRQLPEEGLKFMVYLQKENIIDESGMPKERFSAEFPKEGPSILRIQQVVRGDSAAYFCASSKASGRSDTQYFGPGTRLTVL.

This chain links TRBV19 with TRBJ1-1; D perhaps matches TRBD1 (6 bases). CDR3 length: 14 amino acids. Germline loops: CDR1 LNHDA, CDR2 SQIVND (reference sequence). Trimming pared 6 bases from V and 4 bases from J, leaving 15 bases between. CDR3 protein: CASSLGGATTEAFF. CDR3 DNA: TGTGCCAGTAGCTTAGGGGGGGCGACCACTGAAGCTTTCTTT. Together with reference TRBV19 and TRBJ1-1, the CDR3 gives the full variable domain: DGGITQSPKYLFRKEGQNVTLSCEQNLNHDAMYWYRQDPGQGLRLIYYSQIVNDFQKGDIAEGYSVSREKKESFPLTVTSAQKNPTAFYLCASSLGGATTEAFFGQGTRLTVV.

The CDR3 protein is CAREQGAEQFF. DNA of the CDR3: TGTGCCAGAGAGCAGGGGGCTGAGCAGTTCTTC. The chain couples TRBV2 to TRBJ2-1; TRBD1 agrees at 8 bases. Germline CDR1 reads SNHLY; CDR2 reads FYNNEI. The CDR3 is 11 residues long. V lost 9 bases, J lost 9 bases, and 4 bases stayed unmatched.